A selection of T cell receptor beta chains follows, all from one sample in a study of blood T cell repertoires in COVID-19. The method was immunoSEQ multiplex PCR; TCRdb's version includes in-frame clones alone and lacks a portion of them. This table has 300,000 to 400,000 clones, roughly 89% appearing once. The sample consisted of peripheral blood. The source is a man aged 30 to 45 with COVID-19, enrolled during active disease. The CDR3 runs from the conserved cysteine through the conserved F or W. The D gene is left open where the match is weak. Size values are once, few and many counts, or a class for expanded clones, and some rows have none.

TRBV29-1	once	TRBD2	TRBJ2-1	CSALAGANEQFF	TGCAGCGCCCTAGCGGGAGCCAATGAGCAGTTCTTC
TRBV15	once	TRBD1	TRBJ2-7	CATSRDGQGFNEQYF	TGTGCCACCAGCAGAGATGGACAGGGGTTCAACGAGCAGTACTTC
TRBV27	.	.	TRBJ2-7	CASSFGTGFYEQYF	TGTGCCAGCAGTTTCGGTACAGGGTTCTACGAGCAGTACTTC
TRBV27	.	.	TRBJ2-1	CASSFNRGLSNEQFF	TGTGCCAGCAGTTTTAACAGGGGACTCTCCAATGAGCAGTTCTTC
TRBV4-2	.	.	TRBJ2-7	CASSQEDPGLYEQYF	TGTGCCAGCAGCCAAGAAGACCCGGGGTTATACGAGCAGTACTTC
TRBV10-3	.	.	TRBJ1-1	CAISGGLGMNTEAFF	TGTGCCATCAGTGGGGGGCTGGGGATGAACACTGAAGCTTTCTTT
TRBV7-8	.	.	TRBJ1-1	CASNQGQGRNTEAFF	TGTGCCAGCAACCAAGGTCAGGGGCGGAACACTGAAGCTTTCTTT
TRBV7-9	.	.	TRBJ2-7	CASSLGGAIPYEQYF	TGTGCCAGCAGCTTGGGGGGGGCCATCCCCTACGAGCAGTACTTC
TRBV4-2	.	.	TRBJ2-5	CASSQERNREETQYF	TGTGCCAGCAGCCAAGAAAGAAACAGGGAGGAGACCCAGTACTTC
TRBV7-3	once	TRBD1	TRBJ1-2	CASSPDRGLSGYTF	TGTGCCAGCAGCCCAGACAGGGGGCTTAGTGGCTACACCTTC
TRBV2	.	TRBD1	TRBJ2-7	CASQQGVSSYEQYF	TGTGCCAGCCAACAGGGGGTAAGCTCCTACGAGCAGTACTTC
TRBV12-3/TRBV12-4	.	TRBD2	TRBJ2-5	CASHRAGEETQYF	TGTGCCAGCCACCGAGCGGGGGAAGAGACCCAGTACTTC
TRBV18	.	TRBD1	TRBJ2-6	CASTGQGLSGANVLTF	TGTGCCAGCACGGGACAGGGACTGTCGGGGGCCAACGTCCTGACTTTC
TRBV6-5	.	.	TRBJ2-7	CASSKQGDEQYF	TGTGCCAGCAGTAAACAGGGTGACGAGCAGTACTTC
TRBV6-5	.	TRBD1	TRBJ2-7	CASRSQGDEQYF	TGTGCCAGCAGATCACAGGGGGACGAGCAGTACTTC
TRBV18	.	TRBD1	TRBJ1-4	CASHRQGAGEKLFF	TGTGCCAGCCATCGACAGGGGGCCGGTGAAAAACTGTTTTTT
TRBV28	.	TRBD2	TRBJ2-6	CASSFPQLARSSGANVLTF	TGTGCCAGCAGTTTCCCCCAACTAGCGCGAAGCTCTGGGGCCAACGTCCTGACTTTC
TRBV24-1	.	TRBD2	TRBJ2-1	CATSDPPGLAGNNEQFF	TGTGCCACCAGTGATCCCCCGGGACTAGCGGGGAACAATGAGCAGTTCTTC
TRBV5-4	few	TRBD1	TRBJ2-7	CASSTGTGSSYEQYF	TGTGCCAGCAGCACGGGGACAGGGAGCTCCTACGAGCAGTACTTC
TRBV10-3	once	.	TRBJ1-6	CAISDQGPEGSPLHF	TGTGCCATCAGTGATCAGGGGCCTGAGGGTTCACCCCTCCACTTT
TRBV7-9	.	.	TRBJ1-1	CASSLVVRGITEAFF	TGTGCCAGCAGCTTAGTGGTTAGGGGGATCACTGAAGCTTTCTTT
TRBV9	.	.	TRBJ2-7	CASSAHRVSYEQYF	TGTGCCAGCAGCGCCCACCGGGTGTCCTACGAGCAGTACTTC
TRBV7-3	.	.	TRBJ2-2	CASSLTIATNTGELFF	TGTGCCAGCAGCTTAACAATCGCTACGAACACCGGGGAGCTGTTTTTT
TRBV2	.	TRBD1	TRBJ1-1	CASSRTGSEAFF	TGTGCCAGCAGCCGGACAGGGAGTGAAGCTTTCTTT
TRBV6-2/TRBV6-3	.	TRBD1	TRBJ1-5	CASSKDRAINQPQHF	TGTGCCAGCAGTAAGGACAGGGCTATCAATCAGCCCCAGCATTTT
TRBV6-5	.	.	TRBJ2-1	CASSYSTGYNEQFF	TGTGCCAGCAGTTACTCGACTGGGTACAATGAGCAGTTCTTC
TRBV18	.	.	TRBJ1-2	CASSPSGGGRKAVGYTF	TGTGCCAGCTCACCCTCCGGAGGAGGGAGAAAAGCAGTTGGCTACACCTTC
TRBV4-2	few	TRBD1	TRBJ2-7	CASSQVNSGQGGLEQYF	TGTGCCAGCAGCCAAGTCAATTCGGGACAGGGAGGACTTGAGCAGTACTTC
TRBV30	.	.	TRBJ2-5	CAWSVGPRAQYF	TGTGCCTGGAGTGTAGGACCGAGGGCCCAGTACTTC
TRBV7-2	.	.	TRBJ2-7	CASSLVTAGGGYEQYF	TGTGCCAGCAGCTTAGTAACCGCTGGTGGAGGGTACGAGCAGTACTTC
TRBV29-1	.	TRBD1	TRBJ1-4	CSVTGGPDTNEKLFF	TGCAGCGTAACAGGGGGGCCGGATACTAATGAAAAACTGTTTTTT
TRBV9	.	.	TRBJ2-3	CASSVLGWGSDTQYF	TGTGCCAGCAGCGTACTGGGTTGGGGCTCAGATACGCAGTATTTT
TRBV7-8	.	.	TRBJ1-5	CASSRDTSNQPQHF	TGTGCCAGCAGTCGGGACACTAGCAATCAGCCCCAGCATTTT
TRBV24-1	.	TRBD2	TRBJ2-1	CATSDSSGRAYNEQFF	TGTGCCACCAGTGACTCTAGCGGGAGGGCCTACAATGAGCAGTTCTTC
TRBV6-5	.	.	TRBJ2-7	CASTESGLSSYEQYF	TGTGCCAGCACCGAATCGGGACTTTCTTCCTACGAGCAGTACTTC
TRBV4-1	.	TRBD2	TRBJ2-1	CASSQGPLRGGSYNEQFF	TGCGCCAGCAGCCAAGGCCCTCTACGGGGGGGCTCCTACAATGAGCAGTTCTTC
TRBV19	.	.	TRBJ1-1	CASNQGLGTEAFF	TGTGCCAGTAACCAGGGGTTGGGCACTGAAGCTTTCTTT
TRBV29-1	.	.	TRBJ1-2	CSVGHRVADGYTF	TGCAGCGTTGGGCATCGGGTAGCGGACGGCTACACCTTC
TRBV5-5	.	.	TRBJ2-7	CASSTQGRDSGWREQYF	TGTGCCAGCAGCACCCAAGGGCGGGACAGCGGATGGCGCGAGCAGTACTTC
TRBV7-8	few	TRBD1	TRBJ1-3	CASSMTGVGNTIYF	TGTGCCAGCAGCATGACAGGGGTGGGAAACACCATATATTTT
TRBV19	.	.	TRBJ2-5	CASSGKAGETQYF	TGTGCCAGTAGTGGAAAAGCAGGGGAGACCCAGTACTTC
TRBV27	.	.	TRBJ2-3	CASSLLGVTDTQYF	TGTGCCAGCAGTTTACTGGGAGTCACAGATACGCAGTATTTT